What follows are 32 T cell receptor beta chains derived from one specimen sequenced in a study of T cell changes during pregnancy in multiple sclerosis. Clones were read by immunoSEQ multiplex PCR, and TCRdb kept only the in-frame ones, dropping some. The sample has some 97,000 clones; approximately 90% are singletons. The sequenced sample was peripheral blood, obtained in the second trimester of pregnancy. The receptors were sampled from a female donor with multiple sclerosis, enrolled in a pregnancy study.

CDR3 in DNA: TGTGCCGGGGGGACAGGCGAGACTAATGAAAAACTGTTTTTT. Translating it yields CAGGTGETNEKLFF. The J gene is TRBJ1-4, the V gene TRBV28; 8 bases agree with TRBD1. Trimming removed 11 bases from V and 2 bases from J; junction bases left unmatched: 7. This CDR3 is built from 14 residues. The germline CDR1 and CDR2 sequences are MDHEN and SYDVKM.

The chain employs TRBV9 and TRBJ2-1; TRBD2 aligns across 13 bases. Germline CDR1 and CDR2: SGDLS and YYNGEE. The J segment lost 2 bases and the V segment lost 0 bases, leaving 8 bases of the junction unmatched. The CDR3 extends over 19 amino acids. CDR3 nucleotides: TGTGCCAGCAGCGTAGGGGGGACTAGCGGGGCGAGGGCCTACAATGAGCAGTTCTTC. It is translated as CASSVGGTSGARAYNEQFF.

The V gene is TRBV7-9, the J gene TRBJ2-7, with unresolved D. CDR1 is SEHNR, CDR2 FQNEAQ, per germline (reference sequence). The CDR3 totals 14 residues. V lost 5 bases and J 2 bases, leaving 13 bases between the germline ends. CDR3: CASSPRGSPYEQYF. The CDR3 DNA follows: TGTGCCAGCAGCCCCCGCGGCTCTCCCTACGAGCAGTACTTC.

This chain uses TRBV5-5 with TRBJ2-2; TRBD2 aligns across 15 bases. The CDR3 runs 18 residues. Unmatched junction bases numbered 4, after V lost 4 bases and J lost 0 bases. Germline V gene sequence: CDR1 SGHKS, CDR2 YYEKEE (reference sequence). The CDR3 loop reads CASSAGTSGGTNTGELFF. For the CDR3, the DNA is TGTGCCAGCAGCGCCGGGACTAGCGGGGGGACGAACACCGGGGAGCTGTTTTTT.

This clone was seen a single time. V and J are TRBV7-9 and TRBJ2-7; 9 bases match TRBD1. Trimming cost V 1 base and J 2 bases; bases outside gene matches: 9. CDR1 is SEHNR, CDR2 FQNEAQ, per germline (reference sequence). The CDR3 covers 17 residues. DNA for the CDR3: TGTGCCAGCAGCTTAGTGGGACAGGGTGGGGGTACCTACGAGCAGTACTTC. This translates into CASSLVGQGGGTYEQYF.

This rearrangement joins TRBV15 to TRBJ1-2; TRBD1 agrees at 10 bases. Per the germline V gene, CDR1 is LNHNV and CDR2 is YYDKDF (reference sequence). Trimming took 4 bases from V and 8 from J; bases not matched to a gene: 7. This CDR3 is 14 amino acids long. CDR3 DNA: TGTGCCACCAGCAAGGACAGGGGGAACCTAGGCTACACCTTC. Translation: CATSKDRGNLGYTF.

V and J are TRBV6-1 and TRBJ1-2, with D tentatively TRBD1 (6 bases). The CDR3 has 15 amino acids. Germline V gives CDR1 MNHNS, CDR2 SASEGT. Trimming pared 6 bases from V and 2 bases from J, leaving 16 bases between. As DNA, the CDR3 is TGTGCCAGCAGGGGCACAGGGCCCCCGAACTATGGCTACACCTTC. Residues: CASRGTGPPNYGYTF.

The CDR3 DNA sequence: TGTGCCAGCTCCCTCGTACTAGCGGGAGTTAATGAGCAGTTCTTC. It codes for CASSLVLAGVNEQFF. This chain uses TRBV18 with TRBJ2-1; 11 bases line up with TRBD2. Germline CDR1 is KGHSH and CDR2 is LQKENI. V was clipped by 6 bases and J by 7 bases; unmatched bases: 8. This CDR3 has 15 amino acids.

This clone was detected once. The chain joins TRBV5-1 to TRBJ1-1, with D hard to call. The V end was cut by 1 base, the J end by 4 bases, with 11 bases between. CDR3 size: 14 residues. Germline V lookup: CDR1 SGHRS, CDR2 YFSETQ. The CDR3 region has the DNA TGCGCCAGCAGCTTGCCCGGTCCGGGCACTGAAGCTTTCTTT. Translated: CASSLPGPGTEAFF.

The rearrangement joins TRBV28 to TRBJ1-3; D gene uncertain. The germline V gene encodes CDR1 MDHEN and CDR2 SYDVKM. The CDR3 is 17 residues long. With 8 bases removed from V and 5 bases from J, the gap between germline ends came to 25 bases. The CDR3 sequence is CASGFRQATGVRNTIYF. CDR3 in DNA: TGTGCCAGCGGATTCAGGCAGGCAACGGGAGTGCGAAACACCATATATTTT.

A single count supports this clone. The rearrangement links TRBV10-3 to TRBJ2-6, with 12 positions matching TRBD1. The J segment lost 4 bases and the V segment lost 2 bases, leaving 3 bases of the junction unmatched. Per germline, CDR1 ENHRY and CDR2 SYGVKD. The CDR3 consists of 17 residues. The CDR3 is CAISEGDRGLGANVLTF. The CDR3 DNA follows: TGTGCCATCAGTGAGGGGGACAGGGGGCTCGGGGCCAACGTCCTGACTTTC.

The V gene is TRBV5-6, the J gene TRBJ2-7; the match to TRBD1 covers 8 bases. This CDR3 is built from 15 residues. Germline trimming cut 4 bases from V and 0 bases from J; bases unmatched to any gene: 6. CDR1 is SGHDT, CDR2 YYEEEE, per germline. The chain's CDR3 is CASSDSGTGSYEQYF. The CDR3 region has the DNA TGTGCCAGCAGCGACTCCGGGACAGGCTCCTACGAGCAGTACTTC.

The rearrangement links TRBV5-1 to TRBJ1-3; TRBD1 aligns across 7 bases. Germline V gives CDR1 SGHRS, CDR2 YFSETQ. The CDR3 is 15 amino acids. After removal of 3 bases from V and 1 base from J, the junction contained 4 bases not matched to a gene. This CDR3 is CASSSGTESGNTIYF. The CDR3, as DNA: TGCGCCAGCAGCTCCGGGACAGAGTCTGGAAACACCATATATTTT.

This CDR3 is CASSDLRGGYEQFF. The CDR3 nucleotides read TGTGCCAGCAGTGATTTGCGGGGGGGCTATGAGCAGTTCTTC. J is TRBJ2-1 and V is TRBV2, with 9 bases matching TRBD2. Looked up from germline, CDR1 is SNHLY and CDR2 is FYNNEI. This CDR3 spans 14 amino acids. With 3 bases clipped from V and 8 bases from J, the junction kept 5 bases outside the gene matches.

CDR3 DNA sequence: TGTGCCAGCAGCTTGGACCGAGGGCCCGGTTCTCCGGCTGAAGCTTTCTTT. This codes for CASSLDRGPGSPAEAFF. The V call is TRBV5-8, the J call TRBJ1-1, with D hard to call. The CDR3 is 17 residues long. The V gene's germline CDR1 is SGHTS and CDR2 YDEGEE. V lost 0 bases and J 6 bases, leaving 21 bases between the germline ends.

The chain combines TRBV5-1 with TRBJ1-1; no clear D. CDR1 and CDR2 from the germline V gene are SGHRS and YFSETQ. CDR3 length: 16 residues. Trimming shortened V by 1 base and J by 4 bases, and 17 bases separated the two germline ends. CDR3 sequence reads: CASSLSSGGLGTEAFF. CDR3 DNA: TGCGCCAGCAGCTTGTCTTCCGGCGGGTTGGGCACTGAAGCTTTCTTT.

Points on this clone: The junction departs from germline at one end; a sequencing error may be responsible. The rearrangement links TRBV20-1 to TRBJ1-1; D not resolved. Looked up from germline, CDR1 is DFQATT and CDR2 is SNEGSKA (reference sequence). This CDR3 spans 9 amino acids. The CDR3 region is CRGNTEAFF. In DNA form, the CDR3 reads TGTAGAGGGAACACTGAAGCTTTCTTT.

The chain links TRBV5-4 to TRBJ1-6; the match to TRBD1 covers 7 bases. V shed 7 bases, J shed 10 bases, and the junction held 11 bases outside the gene matches. In germline, CDR1 is SGHNT, CDR2 YYREEE (reference sequence). The CDR3 consists of 14 residues. CDR3 sequence: CASAGQVEGSPLHF. Here the CDR3 DNA reads TGTGCCAGCGCCGGACAGGTTGAGGGATCACCCCTCCACTTT.

The genes are TRBV27 and TRBJ2-2; the D gene is possibly TRBD2 (6 bases). Trimming shortened V by 11 bases and J by 6 bases, and 13 bases separated the two germline ends. Germline-derived CDR1 and CDR2 are MNHEY and SMNVEV (reference sequence). CDR3 length equals 12 residues. The CDR3 DNA is TGTGCCGACCCCGGGGGTGCCGGGGAGCTGTTTTTT. Translation: CADPGGAGELFF.

The chain has TRBV2 and TRBJ1-2; D may be TRBD1 (5 bases). The V gene lost 10 bases and the J gene lost 7 bases, with 16 bases spanning the gap. The CDR3 is 12 residues long. Germline loops: CDR1 SNHLY, CDR2 FYNNEI. In nucleotides, the CDR3 is TGTGCCAAAAGGGGAGGGGCGGGTGGCTACACCTTC. It encodes CAKRGGAGGYTF.

DNA for the CDR3: TGTGCCAGCATAAGCTGCCCGGAGGACAGGGTCGACGAGCAGTACTTC. It is translated as CASISCPEDRVDEQYF. The chain is built from TRBV27 and TRBJ2-7; 8 bases fit TRBD1. This CDR3 contains 16 residues. With 7 bases clipped from V and 5 bases from J, the junction kept 16 bases outside the gene matches. Germline V lookup: CDR1 MNHEY, CDR2 SMNVEV (reference sequence).

CDR3 sequence: CASSEGGGTDTQYF. CDR3 nucleotides: TGTGCCAGCAGTGAGGGGGGGGGCACAGATACGCAGTATTTT. The chain couples TRBV2 to TRBJ2-3; TRBD2 aligns across 7 bases. The CDR3 extends over 14 amino acids. Germline values: CDR1 SNHLY, CDR2 FYNNEI. V shed 3 bases, J shed 1 base, and the junction held 1 base outside the gene matches.

The chain combines TRBV11-2 with TRBJ2-7; 7 bases agree with TRBD2. Germline V gives CDR1 SGHAT, CDR2 FQNNGV. With 1 base clipped from V and 3 bases from J, the junction kept 15 bases outside the gene matches. The CDR3 loop spans 18 amino acids. The CDR3 nucleotides read TGTGCCAGCAGCTTAGGAGGTTTTGGGTGGGAGGGCGACTACGAGCAGTACTTC. It encodes CASSLGGFGWEGDYEQYF. Complete variable domain (other parts from reference TRBV11-2 and TRBJ2-7): EAGVAQSPRYKIIEKRQSVAFWCNPISGHATLYWYQQILGQGPKLLIQFQNNGVVDDSQLPKDRFSAERLKGVDSTLKIQPAKLEDSAVYLCASSLGGFGWEGDYEQYFGPGTRLTVT.

The chain recombines TRBV2 with TRBJ2-2, with TRBD2 matching 11 bases. CDR1 is SNHLY and CDR2 is FYNNEI in the germline V gene. V lost 10 bases to trimming and J lost 6 bases; unmatched junction nucleotides: 10. The CDR3 consists of 15 residues. Written as DNA, the CDR3 is TGTGCCAATATGCCCCTTAGCGGGGGGGCCGGGGAGCTGTTTTTT. Translation: CANMPLSGGAGELFF.

J is TRBJ1-1 and V is TRBV19, with TRBD1 as a possible D gene (6 bases). V lost 7 bases and J 1 base, leaving 13 bases between the germline ends. This CDR3 comprises 14 residues. Germline V gene sequence: CDR1 LNHDA, CDR2 SQIVND (reference sequence). The CDR3 DNA is TGTGCCAGTACCCGGACAGCTAGGAACACTGAAGCTTTCTTT. Its translation: CASTRTARNTEAFF. The full variable domain, its missing parts supplied by reference TRBV19 and TRBJ1-1, is DGGITQSPKYLFRKEGQNVTLSCEQNLNHDAMYWYRQDPGQGLRLIYYSQIVNDFQKGDIAEGYSVSREKKESFPLTVTSAQKNPTAFYLCASTRTARNTEAFFGQGTRLTVV.

The chain joins TRBV5-4 to TRBJ2-1; 7 bases align to TRBD2. The CDR3 runs to 15 residues. V shed 0 bases and J 6 bases; nucleotides not matched to a gene: 6. Germline CDR1 is SGHNT and CDR2 is YYREEE (reference sequence). The CDR3 DNA is TGTGCCAGCAGCTTGGACGGGACTACAGGCAATGAGCAGTTCTTC. Protein product: CASSLDGTTGNEQFF.

This clone was observed once. The rearrangement links TRBV10-3 to TRBJ1-4; D unresolved. The germline CDR1 and CDR2 sequences are ENHRY and SYGVKD. The CDR3 extends over 13 amino acids. V lost 2 bases and J lost 7, with 8 bases in between. CDR3 sequence (DNA): TGTGCCATCAGTGAGAGAAGTAGTGAAAAACTGTTTTTT. Translating it yields CAISERSSEKLFF.

The chain employs TRBV29-1 and TRBJ1-2; 9 positions match TRBD1. Germline V gene lookup returns CDR1 SQVTM and CDR2 ANQGSEA. After removal of 7 bases from V and 8 bases from J, the junction contained 11 bases not matched to a gene. This CDR3 is built from 13 residues. CDR3 nucleotide sequence: TGCAGCGCGCGGGACAGGGAGGCGGGCGGCTACACCTTC. Translation gives CSARDREAGGYTF.

V is TRBV7-3 and J is TRBJ2-3; D is perhaps TRBD1 (5 bases). Germline V lookup: CDR1 SGHTA, CDR2 FQGTGA. V lost 5 bases and J lost 5, with 20 bases in between. The CDR3 consists of 16 residues. In nucleotides, the CDR3 is TGTGCCAGCAGCCAGGGCTTCCCACCTCAGGGAGATACGCAGTATTTT. Amino acid sequence: CASSQGFPPQGDTQYF.

V and J are TRBV7-9 and TRBJ1-4; 7 positions match TRBD1. Trimming at V came to 4 bases and at J to 12 bases, leaving 14 bases not matched to a gene. The CDR3 spans 15 residues. Looked up from germline, CDR1 is SEHNR and CDR2 is FQNEAQ (reference sequence). The CDR3 DNA follows: TGTGCCAGCAGCTCGGACAGGCGCGGGGAGTGGGAACTGTTTTTT. It encodes CASSSDRRGEWELFF.

The chain carries TRBV4-1 and TRBJ2-7; D possibly corresponds to TRBD2 (7 bases). Germline V lookup: CDR1 MGHRA, CDR2 YSYEKL. The CDR3 extends over 16 amino acids. Trimming left V 1 base short and J 5 bases short, with 18 bases between. The CDR3 DNA reads as TGCGCCAGCAGCCAAGTGAGGCGCGGGGGCGCGGACGAGCAGTACTTC. Protein product: CASSQVRRGGADEQYF.

This chain links TRBV30 with TRBJ1-2; maybe TRBD1 (5 bases). The germline V and J ends were trimmed by 6 bases and 4 bases, with 12 bases remaining between them. The CDR3 loop spans 12 amino acids. Per the germline V gene, CDR1 is GTSNPN and CDR2 is SVGIG (reference sequence). The CDR3 nucleotides read TGTGCCTGCCCCGGACAAGCCTATGGCTACACCTTC. This translates into CACPGQAYGYTF.